This T cell receptor beta chain was profiled in a study of T cells in Graves' hyperthyroidism and ophthalmopathy. RNA transcripts yielded amplified TCR beta CDR3 regions. The HTBI set primed first-round TCR CDR3 RT-PCR. TCRdb re-called the multiplex PCR reads with MiXCR, one entry per CDR3 protein. The data contain about 400,000 distinct CDR3 sequences, approximately 13% of them seen just once; the ten biggest clones take up roughly 8.3%. J lost 4 bases, V lost 3 bases, and 1 base had no gene match. The CDR3 runs to 15 residues. This clonotype was seen at least ten times. The rearrangement joins TRBV12-3 or TRBV12-4 to TRBJ2-2, with 11 bases matching TRBD2. The sequenced sample was blood. The sequence was collected from a woman in her late teens or twenties with Graves' hyperthyroidism. CDR3 coding DNA: TGTGCCAGCAGTTTCCTAGCGGGGGGCACCGGGGAGCTGTTTTTT. This translates into CASSFLAGGTGELFF.